Following are 32 T cell receptor beta chains from one sample sequenced in a study of blood T cell repertoires in COVID-19. Only in-frame clones appear in the TCRdb table, and some are missing; sequencing was by immunoSEQ multiplex PCR. The table records around 270,000 clones, approximately 85% of them present only once. Source material: peripheral blood. The receptors derive from a human donor with COVID-19, enrolled during active disease. The donor label of this sample is uncertain.

This clone was seen a few times. The gene calls are TRBV30 and TRBJ1-4; no definite D call. The length of the CDR3 is 13 residues. Germline V gene sequence: CDR1 GTSNPN, CDR2 SVGIG (reference sequence). V gave up 5 bases and J gave up 4 bases, with 11 bases separating them. CDR3 loop: CAWGTMVNEKLFF. For the CDR3, the DNA is TGTGCCTGGGGAACTATGGTTAATGAAAAACTGTTTTTT.

This chain joins TRBV27 and TRBJ2-1, with 12 bases that match TRBD2. This CDR3 is 16 amino acids long. V shed 3 bases, J shed 1 base, and the junction held 1 base outside the gene matches. Germline CDR1 and CDR2: MNHEY and SMNVEV (reference sequence). CDR3 sequence: CASSLTSGSSYNEQFF. The CDR3 DNA reads as TGTGCCAGCAGTTTGACTAGCGGGAGTTCCTACAATGAGCAGTTCTTC.

V gene TRBV7-9 combines with J gene TRBJ2-7, with D perhaps matching TRBD1 (6 bases). Germline V gene lookup returns CDR1 SEHNR and CDR2 FQNEAQ (reference sequence). The CDR3 loop spans 18 amino acids. Trimming pared 0 bases from V and 1 base from J, leaving 19 bases between. CDR3 loop: CASSLALTGMRTSYEQYF. The CDR3, as DNA: TGTGCCAGCAGCTTAGCGCTTACAGGGATGAGAACTTCCTACGAGCAGTACTTC.

The chain is built from TRBV6-5 and TRBJ2-7, with 8 positions matching TRBD1. The CDR3 is made up of 15 amino acids. CDR1 MNHEY and CDR2 SVGAGI come from the germline V gene. The V segment lost 7 bases and the J segment 4 bases; nucleotides outside the gene matches: 12. This CDR3 is CASIKGRGTGYEQYF. The CDR3 region has the DNA TGTGCCAGCATTAAGGGACGCGGGACAGGATACGAGCAGTACTTC.

The chain carries TRBV6-6 and TRBJ2-3; D uncertain. This CDR3 has 16 amino acids. Germline-derived CDR1 and CDR2 are MNHNY and SVGAGI (reference sequence). V was cut by 0 bases and J by 0 bases, with 10 bases left in between. CDR3 DNA: TGTGCCAGCAGTTACTCGCACAGCCCTAGCACAGATACGCAGTATTTT. Amino acid sequence: CASSYSHSPSTDTQYF.

The gene calls are TRBV7-2 and TRBJ1-4; TRBD1 agrees at 7 bases. V shed 3 bases and J 4 bases; nucleotides not matched to a gene: 8. The germline gives CDR1 SGHTA, CDR2 FQGNSA. The CDR3 runs 16 residues. CDR3: CASSLSRTGDNEKLFF. In DNA form, the CDR3 reads TGTGCCAGCAGCTTGAGTCGGACAGGAGATAATGAAAAACTGTTTTTT.

On this clone itself: Its ends do not fully match the called genes, so a read error is possible. The CDR3 region is CASSWRADVGHTF. CDR3 in DNA: TGTGCCAGCAGTTGGCGGGCGGACGTTGGCCACACCTTC. The chain couples TRBV28 to TRBJ1-2; no definite D call. The CDR3 length is 13 residues. Per germline, CDR1 MDHEN and CDR2 SYDVKM.

The rearrangement links TRBV11-3 to TRBJ2-2, with D possibly matching TRBD2 (6 bases). Germline V CDR1 and CDR2: SGHNT, YENEEA. Between the trimmed V and J ends, which lost 5 bases and 0 bases, there was a span of 10 bases. The CDR3 runs 15 residues. Here the CDR3 DNA reads TGTGCCAGCAGCAACAGCGGGCCGAACACCGGGGAGCTGTTTTTT. Translating gives CASSNSGPNTGELFF.

This clone has just one count. This chain uses TRBV5-1 with TRBJ1-5; TRBD1 might be the D (6 bases). Germline V CDR1 and CDR2: SGHRS, YFSETQ. The CDR3 contains 15 residues. V was cut by 4 bases and J by 4 bases, with 15 bases left in between. Here the CDR3 reads CASSPSGTKNQPQHF. The CDR3 DNA sequence: TGCGCCAGCAGCCCATCCGGGACAAAAAATCAGCCCCAGCATTTT.

The V and J genes are TRBV6-5 and TRBJ1-4; weak D call: TRBD1 (6 bases). The CDR3 has 14 residues. Germline lookup yields CDR1 MNHEY and CDR2 SVGAGI. With 6 bases removed from V and 4 bases from J, the gap between germline ends came to 12 bases. The CDR3 reads CASSRGRGNEKLFF. In DNA, the CDR3 is TGTGCCAGCAGCAGGGGAAGGGGTAATGAAAAACTGTTTTTT.

This CDR3 is CASSFDRLGLDEQYF. Written as DNA, the CDR3 is TGTGCCAGCAGCTTTGACAGATTGGGGCTCGACGAGCAGTACTTC. V and J are TRBV7-8 and TRBJ2-7; possibly TRBD1 for D (5 bases). Germline loops: CDR1 SGHVS, CDR2 FQNEAQ. The ends were cut back, 3 bases at V and 5 bases at J, with 17 bases in the middle. The length of the CDR3 is 15 residues.

This CDR3 is CASSINRGMGYTEAFF. As DNA, the CDR3 is TGTGCCAGCAGTATAAACAGGGGTATGGGGTACACTGAAGCTTTCTTT. The gene calls are TRBV27 and TRBJ1-1, with 7 bases that match TRBD1. The CDR3 is 16 amino acids. Looked up from germline, CDR1 is MNHEY and CDR2 is SMNVEV (reference sequence). V lost 5 bases and J lost 3; bases outside the gene matches: 12.

The chain employs TRBV7-8 and TRBJ2-7; TRBD2 is a possible D gene (6 bases). The CDR3 loop spans 15 amino acids. Germline loops: CDR1 SGHVS, CDR2 FQNEAQ. Trimming took off 1 base at V and 3 bases at J, with 13 bases between the two ends. The CDR3 region is CASSLVGGGNYEQYF. CDR3 in DNA: TGTGCCAGCAGCTTAGTCGGGGGAGGAAACTACGAGCAGTACTTC. Full variable domain (rest looked up from reference TRBV7-8 and TRBJ2-7): GAGVSQSPRYKVAKRGQDVALRCDPISGHVSLFWYQQALGQGPEFLTYFQNEAQLDKSGLPSDRFFAERPEGSVSTLKIQRTQQEDSAVYLCASSLVGGGNYEQYFGPGTRLTVT.

The rearrangement uses TRBV28 and TRBJ1-6; D is undetermined. Germline V gene lookup returns CDR1 MDHEN and CDR2 SYDVKM. CDR3 length: 11 amino acids. The V gene lost 11 bases and the J gene lost 6 bases, with 8 bases spanning the gap. CDR3 sequence (DNA): TGTGCCTCCGCGGCTAATTCACCCCTCCACTTT. Amino acids: CASAANSPLHF.

This chain uses TRBV4-1 with TRBJ2-2; 16 bases fit TRBD2. The J segment lost 4 bases and the V segment lost 1 base, leaving 15 bases of the junction unmatched. In germline, CDR1 is MGHRA, CDR2 YSYEKL. This CDR3 spans 22 amino acids. The DNA for the CDR3 is TGCGCCAGCAGCCAAGGCTACACCCCGGGACTAGCGGGAGGGCCGGGCACCGGGGAGCTGTTTTTT. As protein: CASSQGYTPGLAGGPGTGELFF.

The V and J genes are TRBV19 and TRBJ2-3, with 14 bases matching TRBD2. The ends lost 4 bases at V and 7 bases at J; junction bases unmatched: 19. Germline V lookup: CDR1 LNHDA, CDR2 SQIVND (reference sequence). This CDR3 is built from 20 residues. The CDR3 is CASSTTGTAGTSGSLNTQYF. CDR3 sequence (DNA): TGTGCCAGTAGTACGACCGGGACAGCCGGGACTAGCGGGAGCTTAAATACGCAGTATTTT.

The chain carries TRBV7-3 and TRBJ2-7; a weak D match, TRBD1 (6 bases). The CDR3 loop spans 13 amino acids. Germline CDR1 reads SGHTA; CDR2 reads FQGTGA. V was trimmed by 5 bases and J by 7 bases, leaving 15 bases between them. The CDR3 spells CASSGTQGQEQYF. CDR3 nucleotide sequence: TGTGCCAGCAGCGGGACACAGGGACAAGAGCAGTACTTC.

This chain connects TRBV2 to TRBJ1-1, with 7 positions matching TRBD1. V shed 2 bases and J 6 bases; nucleotides not matched to a gene: 9. CDR3 length: 15 residues. CDR1 is SNHLY, CDR2 FYNNEI, per germline. The CDR3 DNA follows: TGTGCCAGCAGTGAAAACAGGGGCCTTAAATCTGAAGCTTTCTTT. Protein sequence: CASSENRGLKSEAFF.

This clone showed up just a few times. The rearrangement links TRBV6-1 to TRBJ1-4, with a tentative D call TRBD1 (5 bases). The CDR3 length is 14 residues. With 3 bases removed from V and 5 bases from J, the gap between germline ends came to 10 bases. Germline V CDR1 and CDR2: MNHNS, SASEGT. CDR3 sequence: CASSDQGGNEKLFF. In nucleotides, the CDR3 is TGTGCCAGCAGTGACCAGGGAGGAAATGAAAAACTGTTTTTT.

The chain is built from TRBV2 and TRBJ2-1; 8 bases align to TRBD2. The J segment lost 7 bases and the V segment lost 4 bases, leaving 9 bases of the junction unmatched. In germline, CDR1 is SNHLY, CDR2 FYNNEI. The CDR3 consists of 15 residues. The CDR3: CASSVEAGDLNEQFF. The CDR3, as DNA: TGTGCCAGCAGTGTGGAAGCGGGAGACCTAAATGAGCAGTTCTTC.

There are a few counts of this clone. The rearrangement uses TRBV2 and TRBJ2-7, with D tentatively TRBD2 (5 bases). The CDR3 runs to 11 residues. Trimming removed 6 bases from V and 6 bases from J, with 9 bases in between. Germline values: CDR1 SNHLY, CDR2 FYNNEI. The CDR3 DNA reads as TGTGCCAGCAGGAGGACTCTCGAGCAGTACTTC. Translation gives CASRRTLEQYF.

This sequence joins TRBV19 and TRBJ1-2; D is perhaps TRBD1 (6 bases). The germline V gene encodes CDR1 LNHDA and CDR2 SQIVND (reference sequence). Trimming left V 7 bases short and J 8 bases short, with 20 bases between. The CDR3 runs 14 residues. CDR3 residues: CASIPSQGSVGYTF. CDR3 in DNA: TGTGCCAGTATTCCATCACAGGGAAGTGTGGGCTACACCTTC.

The rearrangement uses TRBV6-6 and TRBJ1-1; TRBD1 aligns across 10 bases. Per germline, CDR1 MNHNY and CDR2 SVGAGI (reference sequence). The J segment lost 2 bases and the V segment lost 5 bases, leaving 8 bases of the junction unmatched. The CDR3 loop spans 16 amino acids. CDR3 in amino acids: CASSPPGQGQNTEAFF. In DNA form, the CDR3 reads TGTGCCAGCAGTCCTCCGGGACAGGGGCAAAACACTGAAGCTTTCTTT.

V is TRBV18 and J is TRBJ2-7; the match to TRBD2 covers 14 bases. CDR3 length: 18 residues. V trimming: 4 bases; J trimming: 0 bases; junction bases outside the gene matches: 8. CDR1 KGHSH and CDR2 LQKENI come from the germline V gene. CDR3 nucleotides: TGTGCCAGCTCACGACCGGGACTAGCGGGAGCGTACTCCTACGAGCAGTACTTC. It codes for CASSRPGLAGAYSYEQYF.

The rearrangement links TRBV6-2 or TRBV6-3 to TRBJ2-7, with TRBD2 as a possible D gene (5 bases). Germline values: CDR1 MNHEY, CDR2 SVGEGT. Deletions cut 2 bases from V and 6 bases from J, with 17 bases between. This CDR3 region has 15 residues. CDR3 sequence reads: CASSYPHGSSSEQYF. CDR3 bases: TGTGCCAGCAGTTACCCTCATGGGAGTTCGAGCGAGCAGTACTTC.

The V gene is TRBV6-6, the J gene TRBJ1-1; 7 nucleotides align to TRBD1. The germline V gene encodes CDR1 MNHNY and CDR2 SVGAGI (reference sequence). With V trimmed by 7 bases and J by 4 bases, 6 bases remained unmatched. The CDR3 runs 13 residues. The CDR3 here is CASNPTGATEAFF. DNA for the CDR3: TGTGCCAGCAATCCCACAGGGGCCACTGAAGCTTTCTTT.

This clone was recorded only once. The V gene is TRBV30, the J gene TRBJ2-7, with D maybe TRBD2 (5 bases). CDR1 and CDR2 from the germline V gene are GTSNPN and SVGIG (reference sequence). V lost 3 bases to trimming and J lost 3 bases, with 15 bases between them. This CDR3 contains 14 residues. For the CDR3, the DNA is TGTGCCTGGAGCTTTGCCCGGACTGGCTACGAGCAGTACTTC. This gives the protein CAWSFARTGYEQYF.

This chain joins TRBV10-2 and TRBJ1-1; D unresolved. V lost 11 bases to trimming and J lost 4 bases, with 20 bases between them. The CDR3 has 14 amino acids. The germline V gene encodes CDR1 WSHSY and CDR2 SAAADI. CDR3 residues: CAAGLRERGTEAFF. The CDR3 DNA follows: TGCGCCGCCGGGTTGAGGGAACGGGGCACTGAAGCTTTCTTT.

This clone was seen a single time. The gene calls are TRBV5-7 and TRBJ2-4, with 14 bases identical to TRBD2. TRBV5-7 is recorded as an ORF, its role being uncertain. The CDR3 has 19 amino acids. J gave up 0 bases and V 2 bases, and 7 bases lay outside the gene matches. CDR3 bases: TGTGCCAGCAGCTTTTGGGGGACTAGCGGGAGCGTAGCCAAAAACATTCAGTACTTC. Encoded protein: CASSFWGTSGSVAKNIQYF.

The CDR3 spells CASSPDRVGPPLHF. In DNA form, the CDR3 reads TGTGCCAGCAGCCCAGACAGGGTCGGGCCACCCCTCCACTTT. V and J are TRBV5-6 and TRBJ1-6, with 7 bases that match TRBD1. CDR3 length equals 14 residues. Trimming took 4 bases from V and 11 from J; bases not matched to a gene: 9. Germline loops: CDR1 SGHDT, CDR2 YYEEEE. Complete variable domain (other parts from reference TRBV5-6 and TRBJ1-6): DAGVTQSPTHLIKTRGQQVTLRCSPKSGHDTVSWYQQALGQGPQFIFQYYEEEERQRGNFPDRFSGHQFPNYSSELNVNALLLGDSALYLCASSPDRVGPPLHFGNGTRLTVT.

The rearrangement joins TRBV28 to TRBJ2-1, with D possibly TRBD1 on 7 matching bases. CDR1 is MDHEN, CDR2 SYDVKM, per germline. The CDR3 consists of 14 residues. Trimming shortened V by 5 bases and J by 15 bases, and 23 bases separated the two germline ends. This chain's CDR3 is CASSRPPRGTVLFF. The DNA of the CDR3 is TGTGCCAGCAGTCGACCACCCCGGGGGACAGTTCTGTTCTTC. Full variable domain (outside the CDR3, taken from reference TRBV28 and TRBJ2-1): DVKVTQSSRYLVKRTGEKVFLECVQDMDHENMFWYRQDPGLGLRLIYFSYDVKMKEKGDIPEGYSVSREKKERFSLILESASTNQTSMYLCASSRPPRGTVLFFGPGTRLTVL.

J is TRBJ1-1 and V is TRBV5-1; 12 bases are shared with TRBD1. The CDR3 loop spans 17 amino acids. Germline V CDR1 and CDR2: SGHRS, YFSETQ. J gave up 0 bases and V 3 bases, and 6 bases lay outside the gene matches. CDR3 protein: CASSWRGTGGMNTEAFF. Here the CDR3 DNA reads TGCGCCAGCAGCTGGCGGGGGACAGGGGGCATGAACACTGAAGCTTTCTTT.